The 15 T cell receptor beta chains below were found in one sample sequenced in a study of blood T cell repertoires in COVID-19. TCRdb keeps only in-frame clones here, not all; method: immunoSEQ multiplex PCR. Of 150,000 to 200,000 clones in the sample, about 82% are singletons; the top ten hold under 5.5%. Specimen: peripheral blood. These receptors all stem from a woman aged 25-40 years with acute or convalescent COVID-19.

In its sample, this clone was seen a few times. The chain recombines TRBV2 with TRBJ1-1, with D possibly being TRBD1 (5 bases). The germline V gene encodes CDR1 SNHLY and CDR2 FYNNEI. V shed 3 bases and J shed 0 bases, with 17 bases lying between them. The CDR3 has 17 amino acids. CDR3 in amino acids: CASSDGQGGVMNTEAFF. CDR3 sequence (DNA): TGTGCCAGCAGTGACGGCCAGGGTGGCGTCATGAACACTGAAGCTTTCTTT.

The V and J genes are TRBV27 and TRBJ1-2; TRBD1 aligns across 10 bases. The CDR3 has 17 residues. The germline CDR1 and CDR2 sequences are MNHEY and SMNVEV (reference sequence). V was pared by 4 bases and J by 5 bases, with 13 bases of the junction left unmatched. The DNA of the CDR3 is TGTGCCAGCAGTTCTAACCCTCGGGACAGGGGCGGGTATGGCTACACCTTC. Translation gives CASSSNPRDRGGYGYTF.

Concerning this clone: At the DNA level, this CDR3 is encoded by other sequences in the same sample as well. This rearrangement joins TRBV15 to TRBJ1-1, with unresolved D. V lost 1 base, J lost 1 base, and 7 bases lay in between. Germline values: CDR1 LNHNV, CDR2 YYDKDF (reference sequence). This CDR3 spans 14 amino acids. CDR3 in amino acids: CATSRVRGNTEAFF. CDR3 DNA: TGTGCCACCAGCAGAGTAAGAGGGAACACTGAAGCTTTCTTT.

This rearrangement joins TRBV29-1 to TRBJ2-5; maybe TRBD2 (6 bases). This CDR3 is 15 amino acids long. Germline CDR1 SQVTM, CDR2 ANQGSEA. Deletions cut 4 bases from V and 2 bases from J, with 17 bases between. CDR3 residues: CSVVIAGGTQETQYF. The CDR3 nucleotides are TGCAGCGTTGTCATCGCCGGGGGAACACAAGAGACCCAGTACTTC.

The chain carries TRBV6-5 and TRBJ2-7; 7 bases fit TRBD1. The CDR3 is 15 amino acids. The V and J ends lost 0 bases and 4 bases, in that order; junction bases with no gene match: 6. The germline CDR1 and CDR2 sequences are MNHEY and SVGAGI. Here the CDR3 DNA reads TGTGCCAGCAGTTACTCGGGGGACAGAGTTTACGAGCAGTACTTC. Its translation: CASSYSGDRVYEQYF.

The chain uses TRBV27 and TRBJ2-3, with 8 nucleotides matching TRBD2. Looked up from germline, CDR1 is MNHEY and CDR2 is SMNVEV (reference sequence). The CDR3 is made up of 17 amino acids. The junction had 13 bases not matched to a gene; V was cut back by 5 bases and J by 3 bases. The CDR3 loop reads CASSPALRTSKTDTQYF. Written as DNA, the CDR3 is TGTGCCAGCAGTCCTGCCCTGAGGACTAGCAAAACAGATACGCAGTATTTT.

The V gene is TRBV7-3, the J gene TRBJ2-1; 9 positions match TRBD2. This CDR3 has 15 amino acids. With 2 bases clipped from V and 7 bases from J, the junction kept 6 bases outside the gene matches. CDR1 and CDR2 from the germline V gene are SGHTA and FQGTGA. For the CDR3, the DNA is TGTGCCAGCAGCTTAGCGGGGGGGCTTTTGAATGAGCAGTTCTTC. This gives the protein CASSLAGGLLNEQFF.

This clone has only a few counts. This chain joins TRBV9 and TRBJ1-4; tentative D call: TRBD1 (6 bases). There are 14 residues in the CDR3. CDR1 and CDR2 from the germline V gene are SGDLS and YYNGEE. V lost 0 bases and J 8 bases, leaving 11 bases between the germline ends. This chain's CDR3 is CASSVAGEDEKLFF. The CDR3 DNA sequence: TGTGCCAGCAGCGTAGCAGGGGAAGACGAAAAACTGTTTTTT. Full variable domain (rest looked up from reference TRBV9 and TRBJ1-4): DSGVTQTPKHLITATGQRVTLRCSPRSGDLSVYWYQQSLDQGLQFLIQYYNGEERAKGNILERFSAQQFPDLHSELNLSSLELGDSALYFCASSVAGEDEKLFFGSGTQLSVL.

The CDR3 loop reads CASSPGLAGRTEQYF. CDR3 in DNA: TGTGCCAGCAGCCCGGGACTAGCGGGAAGAACCGAGCAGTACTTC. The chain couples TRBV12-1 to TRBJ2-7; the D call TRBD2 from the table was never checked on the DNA. TRBV12-1 is an annotated pseudogene. The CDR3 length is 15 residues.

The V call is TRBV7-8, the J call TRBJ2-7, with TRBD1 as a possible D gene (5 bases). The germline CDR1 and CDR2 sequences are SGHVS and FQNEAQ. V shed 3 bases and J shed 2 bases, with 11 bases lying between them. The CDR3 runs 14 residues. The CDR3 reads CASSFGPTAYEQYF. The CDR3 DNA is TGTGCCAGCAGCTTCGGTCCGACAGCCTACGAGCAGTACTTC. Supplemented by reference TRBV7-8 and TRBJ2-7, the full variable domain reads GAGVSQSPRYKVAKRGQDVALRCDPISGHVSLFWYQQALGQGPEFLTYFQNEAQLDKSGLPSDRFFAERPEGSVSTLKIQRTQQEDSAVYLCASSFGPTAYEQYFGPGTRLTVT.

CDR3 DNA: TGTGCCAGCAGCTTAGGTACTAGTTCCTACGAGCAGTACTTC. Translated: CASSLGTSSYEQYF. V and J are TRBV5-4 and TRBJ2-7; the D gene is possibly TRBD2 (5 bases). V was clipped by 2 bases and J by 1 base, with 10 bases between them. The CDR3 runs to 14 residues. From germline, CDR1 is SGHNT and CDR2 YYREEE (reference sequence). The variable domain in full, completed from reference TRBV5-4 and TRBJ2-7, reads ETGVTQSPTHLIKTRGQQVTLRCSSQSGHNTVSWYQQALGQGPQFIFQYYREEENGRGNFPPRFSGLQFPNYSSELNVNALELDDSALYLCASSLGTSSYEQYFGPGTRLTVT.

V gene TRBV5-1 combines with J gene TRBJ2-3; weak D call: TRBD2 (6 bases). V was clipped by 3 bases and J by 4 bases, with 12 bases between them. This CDR3 region has 14 residues. Germline loops: CDR1 SGHRS, CDR2 YFSETQ. CDR3 in amino acids: CASSWRELPDTQYF. The CDR3, as DNA: TGCGCCAGCAGCTGGAGGGAGTTGCCAGATACGCAGTATTTT.

This chain joins TRBV5-6 and TRBJ1-6; D is uncertain. V was pared by 0 bases and J by 3 bases, with 4 bases between. The CDR3 loop spans 14 amino acids. Looked up from germline, CDR1 is SGHDT and CDR2 is YYEEEE. The CDR3 DNA reads TGTGCCAGCAGCTTGGACGGCTATAATTCACCCCTCCACTTT. It translates to CASSLDGYNSPLHF.

V is TRBV9 and J is TRBJ2-3, with a weak D call TRBD2 (5 bases). This CDR3 spans 20 amino acids. V was pared by 4 bases and J by 0 bases, with 27 bases between. CDR1 and CDR2 from the germline V gene are SGDLS and YYNGEE. Here the CDR3 reads CASSPYGYSGLTFSTDTQYF. Written as DNA, the CDR3 is TGTGCCAGCAGCCCTTATGGGTACAGCGGCTTAACATTTAGCACAGATACGCAGTATTTT.

The chain recombines TRBV4-3 with TRBJ1-6; 7 bases are shared with TRBD1. J gave up 8 bases and V 0 bases, and 7 bases lay outside the gene matches. CDR3 length: 16 amino acids. Looked up from germline, CDR1 is LGHNA and CDR2 is YSLEER. CDR3 loop: CASSQEGGRVDSPLHF. In DNA, the CDR3 is TGCGCCAGCAGCCAAGAAGGGGGCAGGGTCGATTCACCCCTCCACTTT.